Detailed here is one T cell receptor beta chain. Its antigen remains unidentified. At the DNA level, this CDR3 is encoded by other sequences in the same sample as well. The sample belongs to a study of OX40 agonist ivuxolimab in advanced cancers. Study-level background: Subjects had a mean age of about 61 years, with a range of about 23 to 85; just over 80% were male. Study results and caveats: It was not determined which antigens were specifically recognized by the peripheral T cells that had undergone clonal expansion.

Germline values: CDR1 SQVTM, CDR2 ANQGSEA. Trimming removed 5 bases from V and 3 bases from J, with 10 bases in between. The CDR3 runs 13 residues. Sequencing was performed with immunoSEQ multiplex PCR; in TCRdb, only in-frame clones are kept and a portion is missing. This sample has approximately 31,000 clones; about three quarters occur once, and the top ten carry under 25%. Here the sequenced sample was CD4+ or CD8+ T cells sorted from blood, taken in a trial of the OX40 agonist ivuxolimab. The sequence was obtained from an adult with an advanced solid tumor such as melanoma, head and neck, liver or kidney cancer. V gene TRBV29-1 combines with J gene TRBJ2-2; D is unresolved. The CDR3 reads CSVRTAHTGELFF. The DNA for the CDR3 is TGCAGCGTTCGGACGGCGCACACCGGGGAGCTGTTTTTT.